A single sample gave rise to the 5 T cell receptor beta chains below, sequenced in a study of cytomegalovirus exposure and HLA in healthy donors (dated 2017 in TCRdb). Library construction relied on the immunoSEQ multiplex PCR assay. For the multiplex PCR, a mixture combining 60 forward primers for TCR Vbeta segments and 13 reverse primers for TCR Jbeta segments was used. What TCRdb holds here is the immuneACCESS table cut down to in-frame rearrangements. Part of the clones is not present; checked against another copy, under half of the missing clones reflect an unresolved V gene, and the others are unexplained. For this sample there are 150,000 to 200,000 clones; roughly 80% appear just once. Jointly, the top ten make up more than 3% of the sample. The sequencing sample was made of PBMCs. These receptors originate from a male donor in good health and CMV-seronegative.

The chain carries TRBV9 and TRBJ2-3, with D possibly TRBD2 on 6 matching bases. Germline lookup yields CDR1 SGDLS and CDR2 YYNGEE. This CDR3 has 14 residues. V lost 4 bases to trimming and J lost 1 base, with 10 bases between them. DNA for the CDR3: TGTGCCAGCAGCCCGGGCGGGGGCACAGATACGCAGTATTTT. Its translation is CASSPGGGTDTQYF.

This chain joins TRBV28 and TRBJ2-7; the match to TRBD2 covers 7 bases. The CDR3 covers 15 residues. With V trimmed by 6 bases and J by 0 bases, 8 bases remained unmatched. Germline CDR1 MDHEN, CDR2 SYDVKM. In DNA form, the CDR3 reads TGTGCCAGCAGGGGAGGGACCTTAAGCTCCTACGAGCAGTACTTC. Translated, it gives CASRGGTLSSYEQYF.

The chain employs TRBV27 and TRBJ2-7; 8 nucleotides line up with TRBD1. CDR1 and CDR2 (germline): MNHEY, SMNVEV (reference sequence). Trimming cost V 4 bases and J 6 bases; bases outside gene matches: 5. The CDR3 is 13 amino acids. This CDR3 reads CASSSDRGGEQYF. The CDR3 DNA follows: TGTGCCAGCAGTTCAGACAGGGGTGGCGAGCAGTACTTC.

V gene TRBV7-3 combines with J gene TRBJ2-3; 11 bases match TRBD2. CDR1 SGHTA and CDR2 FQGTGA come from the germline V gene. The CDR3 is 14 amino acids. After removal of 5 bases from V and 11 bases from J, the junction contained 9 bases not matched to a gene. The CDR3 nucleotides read TGTGCCAGCAGCGCTGTAGCGGGGGGGCGTAGGCAGTATTTT. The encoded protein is CASSAVAGGRRQYF.

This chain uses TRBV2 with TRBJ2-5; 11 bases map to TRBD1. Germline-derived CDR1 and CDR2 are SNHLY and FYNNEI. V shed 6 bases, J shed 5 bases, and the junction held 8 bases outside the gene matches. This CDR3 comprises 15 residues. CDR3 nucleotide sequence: TGTGCCAGCAGGGCCCCGGACAGGGGGCTTGAGACCCAGTACTTC. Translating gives CASRAPDRGLETQYF.